This TCR beta chain was captured by sequencing in a study of T cell responses to AZD1222 COVID-19 vaccine. Study-wide results and caveats: Researchers took repertoire samples only after the peak T cell response had come. Possibly, clonal diversity was underestimated; donors were largely white British and included more females. CD4 TCRs linked to vaccination spanned spike, dominating at 160-218 and 743-854.

About this clone: The antigen is not known.

CDR1 SNHLY and CDR2 FYNNEI come from the germline V gene. Losses at the gene ends were 3 bases for V and 6 bases for J; bases not matched to a gene: 7. There are 16 residues in the CDR3. Data came from immunoSEQ multiplex PCR; TCRdb stores just in-frame clones and leaves some out. The table has some 120,000 clones, 88% seen once. The source was peripheral blood, collected on day 0 of AZD1222 vaccination. This sequence was found in an adult in good health. The rearrangement links TRBV2 to TRBJ2-7; 14 bases map to TRBD2. The CDR3 protein is CASSDRLAGGPREQYF. DNA of the CDR3: TGTGCCAGCAGTGATCGACTAGCGGGGGGGCCGCGCGAGCAGTACTTC.